This T cell receptor beta chain appears in the sequencing data of a study of blood T cell repertoires in COVID-19. Turning to the study itself: Whether acute or convalescent, the COVID-19 samples came from the United States, Italy and Spain.

Clones were sequenced by immunoSEQ multiplex PCR, and TCRdb holds only the in-frame ones, with some missing. Of some 130,000 clones in the sample, 84% are singletons; the top ten hold 35% to 50%. The CDR3 runs to 16 residues. Trimming removed 4 bases from V and 4 bases from J, with 16 bases in between. Germline V lookup: CDR1 KGHSY, CDR2 FQNENV. Input material: peripheral blood. This receptor was identified in a human donor in a cohort sampled during active COVID-19. This chain links TRBV16 with TRBJ1-4, with D tentatively TRBD1 (6 bases). DNA for the CDR3: TGTGCCAGCAGCCCCTTTGATCGCAGGGGTAATGAAAAACTGTTTTTT. Its translation is CASSPFDRRGNEKLFF.